This TCR beta chain was sequenced in a study of blood T cells in healthy people across ages. Trimming pared 6 bases from V and 0 bases from J, leaving 14 bases between. Germline V lookup: CDR1 DFQATT, CDR2 SNEGSKA (reference sequence). CDR3 length: 14 residues. For the second PCR, which ran for roughly 7 to 11 cycles, a sample-barcoded 5' primer and a J-beta primer mix were used. Carrying 12 random nucleotides, a template-switch adaptor labeled each individual cDNA molecule. TCRdb used MiXCR to reprocess the 5' RACE reads, holding one entry per CDR3 protein. The repertoire holds 600,000 to 1,000,000 distinct CDR3 sequences, with more than 20% as singletons. Another study also made use of these data, one on T cells of mothers and their children. From that paper: The TCR beta CDR3 read count exceeded 8.5 million for each mother and was about 3.1 million for each child.

Sequencing was carried out using blood. The chain links TRBV20-1 to TRBJ1-1; D gene unclear. The source of this sequence is a boy between 10 and 17 years old in good health. The CDR3: CSALLADMNTEAFF. In DNA form, the CDR3 reads TGCAGTGCCCTCTTAGCAGACATGAACACTGAAGCTTTCTTT.